This TCR beta chain appears in the sequencing data of a study of cytomegalovirus exposure and HLA in healthy donors. About this clone itself: Antigen: not known.

Per germline, CDR1 SEHNR and CDR2 FQNEAQ (reference sequence). This CDR3 contains 15 residues. The V gene end was trimmed by 3 bases and the J gene end by 4 bases; junction bases not matched to a gene: 5. Study-level results: In vitro confirmation showed a few CMV-associated chains to be CMV antigen specific. Later, TCR association rates were found to vary by HLA locus, highest for DRB1 and lowest for HLA-C. In a later analysis, TCR beta V- and J-gene trimming was associated with a missense DCLRE1C variant.

13 Jbeta primers and 60 Vbeta primers were used for the PCR. This table comes from immunoSEQ multiplex PCR, and its TCRdb copy is limited to in-frame clones, with some not included. Among some 130,000 clones listed, approximately 80% were seen once. Sequenced material: PBMCs. This sequence originates from a man aged 30 to 39 in good health and CMV-seronegative. V and J are TRBV7-9 and TRBJ2-3; the match to TRBD1 covers 9 bases. The CDR3 DNA reads as TGTGCCAGCAGCTTGGGGACAGGGAGCTCAGATACGCAGTATTTT. Its protein product is CASSLGTGSSDTQYF.